One TCR beta chain is described in this entry. The antigen is unknown. The data belong to a study of response to subunit inactivated influenza vaccine. Via MiXCR, TCRdb re-called the RT-PCR reads, giving one row per CDR3 protein. The table has around 530,000 distinct CDR3 sequences, approximately 15% seen once. The CDR3 length is 13 residues. Germline V lookup: CDR1 DFQATT, CDR2 SNEGSKA (reference sequence). The V gene end was trimmed by 5 bases and the J gene end by 7 bases; junction bases not matched to a gene: 7. Whole-study results and caveats: Authors suggested few new T cells are recruited by each seasonal influenza vaccination.

Specimen: CD4+ T cells sorted from PBMCs, collected about 23 months after vaccination. The gene calls are TRBV20-1 and TRBJ2-2, with 7 bases that match TRBD1. The TCR sequence derives from a man aged 50-75 years who received an inactivated influenza vaccine. The CDR3 loop reads CSASTGFGGELFF. CDR3 in DNA: TGCAGTGCTTCGACAGGGTTTGGCGGGGAGCTGTTTTTT.